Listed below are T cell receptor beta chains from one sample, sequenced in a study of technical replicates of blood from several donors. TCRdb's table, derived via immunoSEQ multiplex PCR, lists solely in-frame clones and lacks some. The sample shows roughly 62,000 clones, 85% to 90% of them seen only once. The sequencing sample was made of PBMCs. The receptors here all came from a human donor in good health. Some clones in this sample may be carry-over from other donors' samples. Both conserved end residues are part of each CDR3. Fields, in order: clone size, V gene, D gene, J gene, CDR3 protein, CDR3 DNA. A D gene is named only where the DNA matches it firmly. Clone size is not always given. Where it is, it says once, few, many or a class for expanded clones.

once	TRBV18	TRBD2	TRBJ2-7	CASSPAGLAGGYEQYF	TGTGCCAGCTCACCAGCGGGACTAGCGGGAGGGTACGAGCAGTACTTC
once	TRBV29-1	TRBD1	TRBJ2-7	CSVDVRTGRNPYEQYF	TGCAGCGTTGATGTTAGGACAGGGAGGAATCCTTACGAGCAGTACTTC
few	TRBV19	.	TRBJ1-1	CASSIEGVENTEAFF	TGTGCCAGTAGTATTGAAGGGGTCGAGAACACTGAAGCTTTCTTT
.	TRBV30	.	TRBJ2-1	CAWSVRYEQFF	TGTGCCTGGAGTGTACGGTATGAGCAGTTCTTC
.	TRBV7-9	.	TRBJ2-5	CASTTGNRQETQYF	TGTGCCAGCACCACAGGGAACAGACAAGAGACCCAGTACTTC
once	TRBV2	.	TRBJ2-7	CASSGGDRQYF	TGTGCCAGCAGTGGAGGCGATCGGCAGTACTTC
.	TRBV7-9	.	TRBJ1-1	CASSLGLAEAFF	TGTGCCAGCAGCTTAGGGCTCGCTGAAGCTTTCTTT
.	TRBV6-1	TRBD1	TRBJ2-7	CASSGLTGASYEQYF	TGTGCCAGCAGTGGATTGACAGGGGCCTCCTACGAGCAGTACTTC
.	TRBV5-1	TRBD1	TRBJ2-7	CASSSGTGYEQYF	TGCGCCAGCAGCTCCGGGACAGGCTACGAGCAGTACTTC
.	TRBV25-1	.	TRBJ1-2	CASSESLGLNYGYTF	TGTGCCAGCAGTGAATCGTTGGGCCTTAACTATGGCTACACCTTC
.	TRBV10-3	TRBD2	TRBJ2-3	CAIRGLAGSTDTQYF	TGTGCCATCAGGGGACTAGCGGGGAGCACAGATACGCAGTATTTT
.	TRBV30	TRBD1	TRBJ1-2	CAWSTGEYGYTF	TGTGCCTGGTCGACAGGGGAGTATGGCTACACCTTC
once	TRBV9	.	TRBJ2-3	CASSVREDTQYF	TGTGCCAGCAGCGTTCGGGAGGATACGCAGTATTTT
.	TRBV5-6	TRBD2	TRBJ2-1	CASSEGLAGASYNEQFF	TGTGCCAGCAGCGAGGGACTAGCGGGGGCGAGCTACAATGAGCAGTTCTTC
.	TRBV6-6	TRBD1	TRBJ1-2	CASGGQGRSYTF	TGTGCCAGCGGAGGACAGGGACGAAGCTACACCTTC
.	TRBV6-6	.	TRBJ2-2	CASSYQEIGELFF	TGTGCCAGCAGTTACCAGGAAATCGGGGAGCTGTTTTTT
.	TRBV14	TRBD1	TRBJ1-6	CASRHGTVNSPLHF	TGTGCCAGCAGACACGGGACAGTTAATTCACCCCTCCACTTT
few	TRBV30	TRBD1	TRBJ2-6	CALNTGTVSGANVLTF	TGTGCCTTAAACACCGGGACAGTCTCTGGGGCCAACGTCCTGACTTTC
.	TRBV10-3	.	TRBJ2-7	CAISAGPGDLYEQYF	TGTGCCATCAGCGCTGGACCGGGAGATCTCTACGAGCAGTACTTC
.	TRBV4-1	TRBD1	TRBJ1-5	CASSQGDRDNRPQHF	TGCGCCAGCAGCCAAGGGGACAGGGACAATCGGCCCCAGCATTTT
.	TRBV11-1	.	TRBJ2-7	CASSFRGYEQYF	TGTGCCAGCAGCTTCCGCGGGTACGAGCAGTACTTC
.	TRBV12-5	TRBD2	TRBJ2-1	CASGLGTSVNEQFF	TGTGCTAGTGGGTTGGGGACTAGCGTCAATGAGCAGTTCTTC
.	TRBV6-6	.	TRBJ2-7	CASSYDRTYEQYF	TGTGCCAGCAGTTATGACAGAACCTACGAGCAGTACTTC
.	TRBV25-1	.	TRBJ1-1	CASSELWNTEAFF	TGTGCCAGCAGTGAACTGTGGAACACTGAAGCTTTCTTT
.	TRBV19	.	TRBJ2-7	CASSETEGLAYEQYF	TGTGCCAGTAGTGAAACGGAAGGACTGGCCTACGAGCAGTACTTC
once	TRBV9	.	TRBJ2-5	CASSGGLAAETQYF	TGTGCCAGCAGCGGGGGGCTAGCAGCAGAGACCCAGTACTTC
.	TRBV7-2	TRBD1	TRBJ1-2	CASSLDRGYGYTF	TGTGCCAGCAGCTTAGACAGGGGCTATGGCTACACCTTC
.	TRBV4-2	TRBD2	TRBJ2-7	CASSQIAGDFSYEQYF	TGTGCCAGCAGCCAAATAGCGGGAGACTTCTCCTACGAGCAGTACTTC
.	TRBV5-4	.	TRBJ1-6	CASSPTGIGNSPLHF	TGTGCCAGCAGCCCTACAGGGATCGGTAATTCACCCCTCCACTTT
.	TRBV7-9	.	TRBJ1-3	CASSFSGNTIYF	TGTGCCAGCAGCTTCAGTGGAAACACCATATATTTT
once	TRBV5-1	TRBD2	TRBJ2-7	CASSPLAGGPGEQYF	TGCGCCAGCAGCCCTCTAGCGGGGGGGCCAGGCGAGCAGTACTTC
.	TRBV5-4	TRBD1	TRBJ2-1	CASSRPGQGMVEQFF	TGTGCCAGCAGCCGACCGGGACAGGGGATGGTTGAGCAGTTCTTC
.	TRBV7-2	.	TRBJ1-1	CASSPPQGNTEAFF	TGTGCCAGCAGCCCCCCACAGGGAAACACTGAAGCTTTCTTT
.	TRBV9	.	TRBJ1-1	CASSVLLNTEAFF	TGTGCCAGCAGCGTTCTGTTGAACACTGAAGCTTTCTTT
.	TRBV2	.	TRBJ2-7	CASNNRVHEQYF	TGTGCCAGCAACAACAGGGTCCACGAGCAGTACTTC
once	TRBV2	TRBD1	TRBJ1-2	CASSEAWTGVGGYTF	TGTGCCAGCAGTGAAGCCTGGACAGGGGTGGGTGGCTACACCTTC
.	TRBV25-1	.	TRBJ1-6	CASSESMYNSPLHF	TGTGCCAGCAGTGAATCTATGTATAATTCACCCCTCCACTTT
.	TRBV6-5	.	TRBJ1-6	CASSRSRQNNSPLHF	TGTGCCAGCAGTCGGAGTAGGCAAAATAATTCACCCCTCCACTTT
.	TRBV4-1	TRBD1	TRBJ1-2	CASSQEDRGSISGYTF	TGCGCCAGCAGCCAAGAAGACAGGGGGTCAATTAGTGGCTACACCTTC
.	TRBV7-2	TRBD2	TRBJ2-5	CASSLREGTGLVAQYF	TGTGCCAGCAGCTTAAGGGAGGGTACGGGGTTGGTGGCCCAGTACTTC
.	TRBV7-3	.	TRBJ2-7	CASGQISSYEQYF	TGTGCCAGCGGGCAGATCTCCTCCTACGAGCAGTACTTC
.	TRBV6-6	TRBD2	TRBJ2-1	CASSSGTYNEQFF	TGTGCCAGCAGCAGCGGGACCTACAATGAGCAGTTCTTC
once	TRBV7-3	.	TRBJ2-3	CASSFRGTDTQYF	TGTGCCAGCAGCTTTAGAGGCACAGATACGCAGTATTTT
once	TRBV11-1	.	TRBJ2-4	CASSPRGGAKNIQYF	TGTGCCAGCAGCCCTAGGGGGGGAGCCAAAAACATTCAGTACTTC
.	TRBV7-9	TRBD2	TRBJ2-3	CASSPTSGRAIRADTQYF	TGTGCCAGCAGCCCTACTAGCGGGAGGGCCATCAGAGCAGATACGCAGTATTTT
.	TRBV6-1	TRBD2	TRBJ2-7	CASSEGTSGIYEQYF	TGTGCCAGCAGTGAAGGGACTAGCGGTATCTACGAGCAGTACTTC
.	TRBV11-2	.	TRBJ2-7	CASSLDQDFREQYF	TGTGCCAGCAGCTTAGATCAGGACTTCCGCGAGCAGTACTTC
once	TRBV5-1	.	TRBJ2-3	CASSFLAATDTQYF	TGCGCCAGCAGCTTTTTAGCGGCCACAGATACGCAGTATTTT
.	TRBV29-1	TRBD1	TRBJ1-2	CSVLGDRDRYTF	TGCAGCGTTCTAGGGGACAGGGACCGCTACACCTTC
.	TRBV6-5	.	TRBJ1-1	CATCPHEAFF	TGTGCCACCTGTCCACACGAAGCTTTCTTT
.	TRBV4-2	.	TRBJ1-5	CASSIRGHSNQPQHF	TGTGCCAGCAGCATCAGGGGTCATAGCAATCAGCCCCAGCATTTT
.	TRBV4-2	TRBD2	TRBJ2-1	CASSPRLASEQFF	TGTGCCAGCAGCCCGCGACTAGCATCTGAGCAGTTCTTC
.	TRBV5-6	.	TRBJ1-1	CASSTGGATEAFF	TGTGCCAGCAGCACCGGGGGGGCGACTGAAGCTTTCTTT
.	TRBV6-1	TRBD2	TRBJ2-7	CASRDPGGPYEQYF	TGTGCCAGCAGGGATCCGGGGGGGCCCTACGAGCAGTACTTC
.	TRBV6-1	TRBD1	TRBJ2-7	CASRDRDSSSYEQYF	TGTGCCAGCAGAGACCGGGACAGTTCATCCTACGAGCAGTACTTC
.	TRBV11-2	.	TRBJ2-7	CASSAAGTGTYEQYF	TGTGCCAGCAGCGCGGCCGGAACAGGGACGTACGAGCAGTACTTC
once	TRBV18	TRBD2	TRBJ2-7	CASSLGTRREQYF	TGTGCCAGCTCACTCGGGACTAGACGCGAGCAGTACTTC
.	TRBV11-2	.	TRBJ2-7	CASSLDRQDPGTPSYEQYF	TGTGCCAGCAGCTTAGATCGCCAAGACCCCGGGACACCTTCCTACGAGCAGTACTTC